This TCR beta chain was captured in a study of shared clonotypes between healthy human individuals. The method was immunoSEQ multiplex PCR; TCRdb's version includes in-frame clones alone and lacks a portion of them. The repertoire consists of 2,100,000 or so clones, with 90% to 96% occurring once and the leading ten covering over 0.1%. The sample comprised naive CD4+ T cells sorted from blood. Noted subset: CD45RA+ positively selected. The sequence was obtained from a man in his late teens or twenties in good health.

In DNA, the CDR3 is TGTGCTAGTGGTTCGCCCGGACTAGCGGGGTTCAATGAGCAGTTCTTC. Protein: CASGSPGLAGFNEQFF. The J gene is TRBJ2-1, the V gene TRBV12-5, with 12 nucleotides matching TRBD2. V lost 4 bases to trimming and J lost 6 bases; unmatched junction nucleotides: 7. Germline assignment: CDR1 LGHNT and CDR2 FRNRAP. This CDR3 is built from 16 residues.